The next 15 T cell receptor beta chains were all read from a single sample in a study of T cells after yellow fever vaccination. TCRdb itself ran the 5' RACE reads through MiXCR, one entry per CDR3 protein. Altogether about 350,000 distinct CDR3 sequences are present, roughly 8.6% being singletons, with the ten largest covering around 17%. Sequencing was performed on PBMCs, taken about 49 days after the first yellow fever vaccination. The source is a man in his late teens or twenties who received the YFV17D yellow fever vaccine.

The genes are TRBV10-3 and TRBJ1-2, with no clear D. The V gene lost 6 bases and the J gene lost 4 bases, with 9 bases spanning the gap. Per the germline V gene, CDR1 is ENHRY and CDR2 is SYGVKD. CDR3 length equals 12 residues. CDR3 nucleotide sequence: TGTGCCATCAGATCCGACCTCTATGGCTACACCTTC. Translation gives CAIRSDLYGYTF.

The chain employs TRBV20-1 and TRBJ2-5; 11 bases are shared with TRBD2. Trimming at V came to 5 bases and at J to 5 bases, leaving 13 bases not matched to a gene. The CDR3 length is 16 residues. Germline CDR1 is DFQATT and CDR2 is SNEGSKA (reference sequence). CDR3 protein: CSAGEISGGAGETQYF. CDR3 nucleotides: TGCAGTGCTGGCGAAATTAGCGGGGGGGCCGGTGAGACCCAGTACTTC.

This clonotype was seen a handful of times. The V call is TRBV11-2, the J call TRBJ2-2; 8 bases are shared with TRBD1. Trimming at V came to 2 bases and at J to 1 base, leaving 3 bases not matched to a gene. Germline lookup yields CDR1 SGHAT and CDR2 FQNNGV. The CDR3 covers 16 residues. In DNA, the CDR3 is TGTGCCAGCAGCTTACAGGGGGCGAAGAACACCGGGGAGCTGTTTTTT. This sequence encodes CASSLQGAKNTGELFF.

The CDR3 DNA reads TGTGCCAGCAGCTTATTCACGGGACAGCATAAGTCGAACACTGAAGCTTTCTTT. Protein sequence: CASSLFTGQHKSNTEAFF. V gene TRBV11-2 combines with J gene TRBJ1-1, with 7 bases matching TRBD1. Germline lookup yields CDR1 SGHAT and CDR2 FQNNGV. CDR3 length: 18 amino acids. Germline trimming cut 2 bases from V and 1 base from J; bases unmatched to any gene: 13.

This rearrangement joins TRBV7-3 to TRBJ2-1; TRBD2 matches at 14 bases. Germline CDR1 reads SGHTA; CDR2 reads FQGTGA. The ends lost 4 bases at V and 6 bases at J; junction bases unmatched: 8. The CDR3 is 17 amino acids. The CDR3 spells CASSSTTSGGGTNEQFF. In nucleotides, the CDR3 is TGTGCCAGCAGCTCTACGACTAGCGGGGGGGGTACCAATGAGCAGTTCTTC.

In this sample, this clonotype turned up a few times. This chain connects TRBV4-1 to TRBJ2-1, with a weak D call TRBD1 (5 bases). The CDR3 is made up of 14 amino acids. Germline CDR1 and CDR2: MGHRA and YSYEKL. V gave up 1 base and J gave up 9 bases, with 13 bases separating them. CDR3 in amino acids: CASSQARPRVEQFF. CDR3 in DNA: TGCGCCAGCAGCCAAGCTCGTCCCAGGGTTGAGCAGTTCTTC.

This clonotype was recorded many times. This chain uses TRBV15 with TRBJ2-1; 10 bases fit TRBD2. V was pared by 4 bases and J by 2 bases, with 2 bases of the junction left unmatched. The CDR3 runs 15 residues. Germline CDR1 LNHNV, CDR2 YYDKDF (reference sequence). This chain's CDR3 is CATSTSGGPYNEQFF. The DNA of the CDR3 is TGTGCCACCAGCACTAGCGGGGGCCCCTACAATGAGCAGTTCTTC.

This chain uses TRBV30 with TRBJ2-7, with 12 bases matching TRBD1. Per the germline V gene, CDR1 is GTSNPN and CDR2 is SVGIG (reference sequence). The J segment lost 6 bases and the V segment lost 4 bases, leaving 7 bases of the junction unmatched. The CDR3 covers 14 residues. The CDR3 here is CAWTGRDRGLEQYF. The CDR3 DNA follows: TGTGCCTGGACGGGCCGGGACAGGGGGCTCGAGCAGTACTTC.

This clonotype has ten or more counts. The rearrangement joins TRBV20-1 to TRBJ2-1, with 7 nucleotides matching TRBD1. CDR1 is DFQATT and CDR2 is SNEGSKA in the germline V gene (reference sequence). The CDR3 extends over 14 amino acids. Unmatched junction bases numbered 5, after V lost 3 bases and J lost 3 bases. The CDR3 sequence: CSARRGPSYNEQFF. The CDR3 DNA follows: TGCAGTGCTAGGAGGGGGCCTAGCTACAATGAGCAGTTCTTC.

This clonotype was seen repeatedly, ten times or more. The CDR3 coding sequence is TGTGCCAGCAGCTTATTCCAAGCGGGCCCGGCAGCAGATACGCAGTATTTT. Residues: CASSLFQAGPAADTQYF. V and J are TRBV7-2 and TRBJ2-3; D is possibly TRBD2 (6 bases). The CDR3 runs to 17 residues. The germline gives CDR1 SGHTA, CDR2 FQGNSA. V was pared by 2 bases and J by 4 bases, with 19 bases between.

CDR3 residues: CASSLLVSNQPQHF. As DNA, the CDR3 is TGTGCCAGCAGTTTATTGGTAAGCAATCAGCCCCAGCATTTT. V usage is TRBV27 and J usage is TRBJ1-5; D uncertain. The CDR3 totals 14 residues. Trimming pared 1 base from V and 1 base from J, leaving 5 bases between. Germline loops: CDR1 MNHEY, CDR2 SMNVEV (reference sequence).

The chain is built from TRBV20-1 and TRBJ1-4; 7 positions agree with TRBD1. Germline values: CDR1 DFQATT, CDR2 SNEGSKA (reference sequence). Germline trimming cut 5 bases from V and 4 bases from J; bases unmatched to any gene: 7. This CDR3 has 14 residues. The CDR3 sequence is CSAEEGAFNEKLFF. CDR3 in DNA: TGCAGTGCTGAGGAGGGGGCGTTTAATGAAAAACTGTTTTTT.

Only a few counts were recorded for this clonotype. The chain links TRBV6-1 to TRBJ2-5; D remains unclear. The CDR3 sequence is 14 residues long. V was trimmed by 4 bases and J by 3 bases, leaving 12 bases between them. CDR1 and CDR2 from the germline V gene are MNHNS and SASEGT. Here the CDR3 reads CASSGFQEKETQYF. The CDR3 nucleotides are TGTGCCAGCAGTGGGTTCCAGGAAAAAGAGACCCAGTACTTC.

The chain carries TRBV2 and TRBJ2-2, with TRBD1 as a possible D gene (5 bases). This CDR3 comprises 15 residues. The V end was cut by 2 bases, the J end by 5 bases, with 12 bases between. Germline V lookup: CDR1 SNHLY, CDR2 FYNNEI. In DNA, the CDR3 is TGTGCCAGCAGTGAACTTTCAGGGTGGACCGGGGAGCTGTTTTTT. Its translation is CASSELSGWTGELFF.

The table lists this clonotype with a few counts. DNA of the CDR3: TGTGCTAGTGGCGACTCGGGGGGCCGGGATGAGCAGTTCTTC. It encodes CASGDSGGRDEQFF. This chain uses TRBV12-5 with TRBJ2-1, with a weak D call TRBD2 (7 bases). Trimming pared 6 bases from V and 8 bases from J, leaving 17 bases between. Germline-derived CDR1 and CDR2 are LGHNT and FRNRAP. The CDR3 contains 14 residues. Combining the CDR3 with reference TRBV12-5 and TRBJ2-1 gives the whole variable domain DARVTQTPRHKVTEMGQEVTMRCQPILGHNTVFWYRQTMMQGLELLAYFRNRAPLDDSGMPKDRFSAEMPDATLATLKIQPSEPRDSAVYFCASGDSGGRDEQFFGPGTRLTVL.